Following are 31 T cell receptor beta chains from one sample sequenced in a study of Ad26.COV2.S vaccination and SARS-CoV-2 variants. Measured with immunoSEQ multiplex PCR; TCRdb has only the in-frame clones, and not every one. Of roughly 350,000 clones in the sample, roughly 84% were seen once. This sample's treatment: roughly 19 received Ad26.COV2.S at low or high dose, single or two shots; about 5 received placebo; per-sample allocation not given. Collection of samples fell on day 63 after the first vaccine or placebo injection. Material: peripheral blood, obtained in a trial of Ad26.COV2.S vaccine versus placebo. These TCRs come from a person aged 18 to 65 who received the Ad26.COV2.S COVID-19 vaccine or a placebo.

In DNA, the CDR3 is TGTGCCATCAGTGAGTCGACCATGTCCTACGAGCAGTACTTC. This codes for CAISESTMSYEQYF. The chain couples TRBV10-3 to TRBJ2-7; the D is unclear. CDR3 length: 14 residues. The germline V and J ends were trimmed by 0 bases and 1 base, with 7 bases remaining between them. The germline CDR1 and CDR2 sequences are ENHRY and SYGVKD.

This chain connects TRBV9 to TRBJ1-1; no clear D gene. Looked up from germline, CDR1 is SGDLS and CDR2 is YYNGEE. V lost 1 base to trimming and J lost 3 bases, with 4 bases between them. This CDR3 contains 12 residues. The CDR3 loop is CASSVSDTEAFF. Written as DNA, the CDR3 is TGTGCCAGCAGCGTATCCGACACTGAAGCTTTCTTT.

The chain is built from TRBV30 and TRBJ1-5; D call uncertain. V dropped 0 bases and J dropped 3 bases, with 12 bases sitting between them. Germline V lookup: CDR1 GTSNPN, CDR2 SVGIG (reference sequence). The CDR3 totals 15 residues. The CDR3 DNA sequence: TGTGCCTGGAGTGTAACCCCGGGGTACAATCAGCCCCAGCATTTT. Its protein product is CAWSVTPGYNQPQHF.

The rearrangement uses TRBV7-9 and TRBJ1-1; D ambiguous. This CDR3 spans 14 amino acids. V lost 3 bases and J lost 5, with 13 bases in between. Germline CDR1 SEHNR, CDR2 FQNEAQ (reference sequence). Written as DNA, the CDR3 is TGTGCCAGCAGCTTGGTAGCGGGGATGACTGAAGCTTTCTTT. This translates into CASSLVAGMTEAFF. Full variable domain (outside the CDR3, taken from reference TRBV7-9 and TRBJ1-1): DTGVSQNPRHKITKRGQNVTFRCDPISEHNRLYWYRQTLGQGPEFLTYFQNEAQLEKSRLLSDRFSAERPKGSFSTLEIQRTEQGDSAMYLCASSLVAGMTEAFFGQGTRLTVV.

The CDR3 sequence: CASSQGGGRRDYGYTF. The CDR3 region has the DNA TGCGCCAGCAGCCAAGGAGGGGGCAGACGAGACTATGGCTACACCTTC. The chain joins TRBV4-3 to TRBJ1-2, with 7 bases identical to TRBD1. J gave up 3 bases and V 1 base, and 8 bases lay outside the gene matches. The length of the CDR3 is 16 residues. Germline V gene lookup returns CDR1 LGHNA and CDR2 YSLEER.

The sample holds a few counts of this clone. This sequence joins TRBV19 and TRBJ1-6, with D maybe TRBD1 (6 bases). The CDR3 has 16 residues. Germline CDR1 reads LNHDA; CDR2 reads SQIVND (reference sequence). Trimming removed 4 bases at V and 0 bases at J, with 10 bases between. The CDR3 bases are TGTGCCAGTAGTACCACAGGGAGCTCCTATAATTCACCCCTCCACTTT. Amino acid sequence: CASSTTGSSYNSPLHF.

The chain is built from TRBV5-6 and TRBJ2-5; no reliable D call. The V and J ends lost 3 bases and 2 bases respectively, with 14 bases between them. Germline V gives CDR1 SGHDT, CDR2 YYEEEE. CDR3 length equals 15 residues. The CDR3 region is CASSSPLTKQETQYF. The DNA of the CDR3 is TGTGCCAGCAGCTCCCCACTGACGAAACAAGAGACCCAGTACTTC.

The chain carries TRBV9 and TRBJ1-2; D gene uncertain. Germline CDR1 is SGDLS and CDR2 is YYNGEE. Trimming pared 2 bases from V and 1 base from J, leaving 6 bases between. The CDR3 consists of 13 residues. The CDR3 is CASSVKVNYGYTF. The CDR3 coding sequence is TGTGCCAGCAGCGTTAAGGTTAACTATGGCTACACCTTC. Full variable domain (missing parts from reference TRBV9 and TRBJ1-2): DSGVTQTPKHLITATGQRVTLRCSPRSGDLSVYWYQQSLDQGLQFLIQYYNGEERAKGNILERFSAQQFPDLHSELNLSSLELGDSALYFCASSVKVNYGYTFGSGTRLTVV.

This chain links TRBV7-2 with TRBJ1-1; 7 bases align to TRBD1. The germline gives CDR1 SGHTA, CDR2 FQGNSA. V shed 4 bases and J 10 bases; nucleotides not matched to a gene: 9. This CDR3 has 13 amino acids. CDR3 bases: TGTGCCAGCAGCTCGACAGGGACCCCAAGAGCTTTCTTT. Translated: CASSSTGTPRAFF.

This clone was seen only once. The genes are TRBV29-1 and TRBJ2-5; 8 nucleotides match TRBD2. With 5 bases clipped from V and 1 base from J, the junction kept 6 bases outside the gene matches. The CDR3 is 14 amino acids. In germline, CDR1 is SQVTM, CDR2 ANQGSEA. DNA for the CDR3: TGCAGCGTTCGTTCAGCGGGGGTCCAAGAGACCCAGTACTTC. Its translation: CSVRSAGVQETQYF. The full variable domain, rest sourced from reference TRBV29-1 and TRBJ2-5, is SAVISQKPSRDICQRGTSLTIQCQVDSQVTMMFWYRQQPGQSLTLIATANQGSEATYESGFVIDKFPISRPNLTFSTLTVSNMSPEDSSIYLCSVRSAGVQETQYFGPGTRLLVL.

A few counts support this clone. J is TRBJ1-3 and V is TRBV6-5; tentatively, D is TRBD1 (6 bases). The germline gives CDR1 MNHEY, CDR2 SVGAGI. This CDR3 is built from 13 residues. Trimming took off 6 bases at V and 4 bases at J, with 10 bases between the two ends. For the CDR3, the DNA is TGTGCCAGCAGCCGGGACAACGGAAACACCATATATTTT. It specifies CASSRDNGNTIYF.

This chain connects TRBV27 to TRBJ1-3; 7 bases are a match to TRBD1. Germline CDR1 and CDR2: MNHEY and SMNVEV (reference sequence). This CDR3 is built from 16 residues. V gave up 4 bases and J gave up 0 bases; unmatched junction bases: 6. This CDR3 is CASSSQGNPSGNTIYF. The CDR3 nucleotides are TGTGCCAGCAGTTCACAGGGGAATCCCTCTGGAAACACCATATATTTT.

The chain combines TRBV3-1 (or the pseudogene TRBV3-2) with TRBJ2-7; 8 bases fit TRBD1. Germline V gene lookup returns CDR1 LGHDT and CDR2 YNNKEL (reference sequence). J gave up 5 bases and V 4 bases, and 7 bases lay outside the gene matches. This CDR3 has 14 residues. CDR3 region: CASSPIGQGDEQYF. In DNA form, the CDR3 reads TGTGCCAGCAGCCCCATTGGACAGGGAGACGAGCAGTACTTC.

This chain uses TRBV11-2 with TRBJ1-3, with D maybe TRBD1 (6 bases). CDR3 size: 14 residues. Germline lookup yields CDR1 SGHAT and CDR2 FQNNGV. V gave up 5 bases and J gave up 4 bases, with 12 bases separating them. The CDR3 protein is CASSPGVGGNTIYF. CDR3 DNA: TGTGCCAGCAGCCCAGGGGTTGGAGGAAACACCATATATTTT.

Many counts were recorded for this clone. The chain joins TRBV6-5 to TRBJ1-3, with D possibly TRBD1 on 5 matching bases. V shed 8 bases and J shed 4 bases, with 12 bases lying between them. The CDR3 loop spans 13 amino acids. The germline V gene encodes CDR1 MNHEY and CDR2 SVGAGI. This chain's CDR3 is CASGDGKGNTIYF. The DNA of the CDR3 is TGTGCCAGCGGGGACGGCAAAGGAAACACCATATATTTT.

J is TRBJ2-5 and V is TRBV10-3; 9 nucleotides align to TRBD2. The V segment lost 4 bases and the J segment 4 bases; nucleotides outside the gene matches: 7. This CDR3 contains 15 residues. CDR1 is ENHRY, CDR2 SYGVKD, per germline. In DNA, the CDR3 is TGTGCCATCAGTGCGGGCGGGGGGGCCCGAGAGACCCAGTACTTC. Amino acid sequence: CAISAGGGARETQYF.

This chain links TRBV3-1 (or the pseudogene TRBV3-2) with TRBJ2-3; TRBD1 is a possible D gene (6 bases). The CDR3 runs 14 residues. Germline CDR1 reads LGHDT; CDR2 reads YNNKEL (reference sequence). Between the trimmed V and J ends, which lost 6 bases and 3 bases, there was a span of 13 bases. In DNA form, the CDR3 reads TGTGCCAGCAGTTCTCAGGGGCGGACAGATACGCAGTATTTT. Translating it yields CASSSQGRTDTQYF.

This clone was recorded once. The V call is TRBV7-2, the J call TRBJ2-1; D might be TRBD2 (6 bases). Trimming removed 5 bases from V and 10 bases from J, with 9 bases in between. The CDR3 is 11 residues long. Looked up from germline, CDR1 is SGHTA and CDR2 is FQGNSA. The CDR3 nucleotides are TGTGCCAGCAGCCGGGGGTCGGAGCAGTTCTTC. Translating gives CASSRGSEQFF.

The chain recombines TRBV2 with TRBJ1-6, with TRBD1 as a possible D gene (5 bases). V shed 9 bases and J shed 7 bases, with 10 bases lying between them. Germline V gene data show CDR1 as SNHLY and CDR2 as FYNNEI. The CDR3 consists of 12 residues. This CDR3 is CARGLGNSPLHF. The DNA of the CDR3 is TGTGCCAGGGGACTAGGGAATTCACCCCTCCACTTT.

This clone was seen more than once but under ten times. This chain uses TRBV13 with TRBJ1-6; TRBD1 aligns across 9 bases. V gave up 4 bases and J gave up 9 bases; unmatched junction bases: 7. Germline CDR1 is PRHDT and CDR2 is FYEKMQ (reference sequence). The length of the CDR3 is 15 residues. The CDR3 DNA reads TGTGCCAGCAGCTCGGCCGGGACAGGGACTTCACCCCTCCACTTT. It codes for CASSSAGTGTSPLHF.

This chain connects TRBV5-1 to TRBJ1-5; D gene ambiguous. V was cut by 0 bases and J by 5 bases, with 9 bases left in between. The CDR3 loop spans 14 amino acids. Germline CDR1 and CDR2: SGHRS and YFSETQ. CDR3 protein: CASSLGGRDQPQHF. CDR3 in DNA: TGCGCCAGCAGCTTGGGCGGCAGAGATCAGCCCCAGCATTTT.

The CDR3 is CASSWTLNTEAFF. The CDR3, as DNA: TGCGCCAGCAGCTGGACACTGAACACTGAAGCTTTCTTT. This chain links TRBV5-1 with TRBJ1-1; maybe TRBD1 (5 bases). CDR1 SGHRS and CDR2 YFSETQ come from the germline V gene. The CDR3 sequence is 13 residues long. Trimming took 3 bases from V and 0 from J, leaving 6 bases between them.

This clone was seen once. The V and J genes are TRBV3-1 (or the pseudogene TRBV3-2) and TRBJ2-3; tentatively, D is TRBD2 (6 bases). This CDR3 spans 14 amino acids. The V gene lost 0 bases and the J gene lost 8 bases, with 12 bases spanning the gap. CDR1 is LGHDT, CDR2 YNNKEL, per germline (reference sequence). CDR3 sequence (DNA): TGTGCCAGCAGCCAAGACACGGGGGTGGGTACGCAGTATTTT. Residues: CASSQDTGVGTQYF.

The genes are TRBV11-1 and TRBJ2-7, with 8 bases that match TRBD2. Trimming removed 3 bases from V and 5 bases from J; junction bases left unmatched: 3. The CDR3 has 13 residues. Germline-derived CDR1 and CDR2 are SGHAT and FQDESV (reference sequence). CDR3 bases: TGTGCCAGCAGCTTCGGACTAGCTAACGAGCAGTACTTC. The encoded protein is CASSFGLANEQYF.

The chain uses TRBV5-4 and TRBJ2-3, with 7 bases identical to TRBD1. Germline V CDR1 and CDR2: SGHNT, YYREEE (reference sequence). There are 16 residues in the CDR3. With 0 bases clipped from V and 0 bases from J, the junction kept 4 bases outside the gene matches. The CDR3 region is CASSLEGASSTDTQYF. The CDR3 nucleotides read TGTGCCAGCAGCTTGGAGGGGGCTTCTAGCACAGATACGCAGTATTTT.

On this clone itself: Compared with germline, one end of the junction differs, possibly owing to a read error. The V gene is TRBV7-9, the J gene TRBJ2-7, with D possibly matching TRBD1 (6 bases). The germline V gene has CDR1 SEHNR and CDR2 FQNEAQ (reference sequence). The CDR3 totals 12 residues. This chain's CDR3 is CASSSDQGHRNF. For the CDR3, the DNA is TGTGCCAGCAGCTCCGACCAGGGACATAGAAATTTC.

The chain joins TRBV6-6 to TRBJ1-6; TRBD1 matches at 9 bases. After removal of 0 bases from V and 7 bases from J, the junction contained 4 bases not matched to a gene. Germline loops: CDR1 MNHNY, CDR2 SVGAGI (reference sequence). This CDR3 has 16 amino acids. The CDR3 loop is CASSYSLGQGNSPLHF. In DNA, the CDR3 is TGTGCCAGCAGTTACTCCCTGGGACAGGGCAATTCACCCCTCCACTTT.

This clone appeared many times. This CDR3 is also generated by other DNA sequences in the sample. The rearrangement joins TRBV12-3 or TRBV12-4 to TRBJ1-1; no reliable D call. CDR3 length: 13 residues. Trimming pared 5 bases from V and 1 base from J, leaving 8 bases between. The CDR3 DNA sequence: TGTGCCAGCAGTCTCGGACCGAACACTGAAGCTTTCTTT. It yields the protein CASSLGPNTEAFF.

J is TRBJ1-3 and V is TRBV2, with a tentative D call TRBD1 (6 bases). Germline lookup yields CDR1 SNHLY and CDR2 FYNNEI. This CDR3 region has 15 residues. V was pared by 1 base and J by 4 bases, with 11 bases between. Here the CDR3 DNA reads TGTGCCAGCAGTGAAGTGTGGAGGGGGGGAAACACCATATATTTT. Translating gives CASSEVWRGGNTIYF. The full variable domain, completed using reference TRBV2 and TRBJ1-3, is EPEVTQTPSHQVTQMGQEVILRCVPISNHLYFYWYRQILGQKVEFLVSFYNNEISEKSEIFDDQFSVERPDGSNFTLKIRSTKLEDSAMYFCASSEVWRGGNTIYFGEGSWLTVV.

The gene calls are TRBV5-8 and TRBJ2-5; D gene unclear. Per the germline V gene, CDR1 is SGHTS and CDR2 is YDEGEE. The CDR3 length is 16 residues. Trimming took 2 bases from V and 2 from J, leaving 16 bases between them. DNA of the CDR3: TGTGCCAGCAGCTTTGGCGCTACCGCCCCGCAAGAGACCCAGTACTTC. Encoded protein: CASSFGATAPQETQYF.

The rearrangement links TRBV19 to TRBJ2-5; TRBD2 matches 9 bases. This CDR3 contains 16 residues. V was clipped by 6 bases and J by 1 base; unmatched bases: 9. Germline CDR1 and CDR2: LNHDA and SQIVND (reference sequence). CDR3 nucleotides: TGTGCCAGTAGACCAGGCCGCGGGGGGGTCCAAGAGACCCAGTACTTC. Translating gives CASRPGRGGVQETQYF. The full variable domain, in which reference TRBV19 and TRBJ2-5 provide the parts outside the CDR3, is DGGITQSPKYLFRKEGQNVTLSCEQNLNHDAMYWYRQDPGQGLRLIYYSQIVNDFQKGDIAEGYSVSREKKESFPLTVTSAQKNPTAFYLCASRPGRGGVQETQYFGPGTRLLVL.